Shown below are 23 T cell receptor beta chains from a single sample sequenced in a study of blood T cell repertoires in COVID-19. Data came from immunoSEQ multiplex PCR; TCRdb stores just in-frame clones and leaves some out. The table shows hundreds of thousands of clones, with approximately 89% occurring only once. Sequencing used peripheral blood. The receptor set was obtained from a woman aged 25 to 45 with COVID-19, enrolled during active disease.

The chain has TRBV6-5 and TRBJ2-5; no reliable D call. The CDR3 extends over 13 amino acids. Germline V gene sequence: CDR1 MNHEY, CDR2 SVGAGI. The ends were cut back, 8 bases at V and 2 bases at J, with 12 bases in the middle. The CDR3 nucleotides are TGTGCCAGCCGAGGCTACCAACAAGAGACCCAGTACTTC. Its protein is CASRGYQQETQYF.

This clone has more than one count but fewer than ten. V gene TRBV10-1 combines with J gene TRBJ2-2; possibly TRBD2 for D (5 bases). The germline CDR1 and CDR2 sequences are WNHNN and SYGVQD (reference sequence). The CDR3 runs 14 residues. V lost 2 bases and J lost 5, with 9 bases in between. The CDR3 DNA reads TGCGCCAGCAGTGAGAGCACGGGAACCGGGGAGCTGTTTTTT. This codes for CASSESTGTGELFF.

This clone was seen more than once but under ten times. The chain couples TRBV7-2 to TRBJ1-6, with 8 bases lining up with TRBD1. The CDR3 is made up of 15 amino acids. From germline, CDR1 is SGHTA and CDR2 FQGNSA. The V gene end was trimmed by 5 bases and the J gene end by 7 bases; junction bases not matched to a gene: 7. In DNA form, the CDR3 reads TGTGCCAGCAGCACAAGACAGGGGTCCAATTCACCCCTCCACTTT. This encodes CASSTRQGSNSPLHF.

The V and J genes are TRBV6-5 and TRBJ1-5; D remains ambiguous. V was pared by 0 bases and J by 3 bases, with 9 bases between. There are 15 residues in the CDR3. The germline CDR1 and CDR2 sequences are MNHEY and SVGAGI. The CDR3 is CASSYSDGVNQPQHF. The CDR3 nucleotides read TGTGCCAGCAGTTACTCCGACGGGGTCAATCAGCCCCAGCATTTT.

The chain is built from TRBV2 and TRBJ2-1; 10 nucleotides align to TRBD1. This CDR3 contains 14 residues. V was pared by 6 bases and J by 5 bases, with 4 bases of the junction left unmatched. In germline, CDR1 is SNHLY, CDR2 FYNNEI. The CDR3 bases are TGTGCCAGCAGGCCGGGACAGGGGAACAATGAGCAGTTCTTC. This gives the protein CASRPGQGNNEQFF.

A single count supports this clone. DNA for the CDR3: TGTGCCATCAGTGATCGAGCGGAACCCACCACTGAAGCTTTCTTT. It yields the protein CAISDRAEPTTEAFF. The genes are TRBV10-3 and TRBJ1-1; D gene ambiguous. V gave up 3 bases and J gave up 4 bases, with 15 bases separating them. Per germline, CDR1 ENHRY and CDR2 SYGVKD. The CDR3 runs 15 residues.

The V and J genes are TRBV19 and TRBJ1-2; TRBD1 is a possible D gene (6 bases). Trimming stripped 2 bases from V and 6 bases from J, with 22 bases between. Germline V lookup: CDR1 LNHDA, CDR2 SQIVND (reference sequence). The CDR3 spans 17 residues. The CDR3 nucleotides read TGTGCCAGTAGTATACCGGGACATCCATCACACGGGGATGGCTACACCTTC. Its translation is CASSIPGHPSHGDGYTF.

The rearrangement joins TRBV29-1 to TRBJ2-3, with 11 bases matching TRBD1. After removal of 3 bases from V and 6 bases from J, the junction contained 2 bases not matched to a gene. In germline, CDR1 is SQVTM, CDR2 ANQGSEA. The CDR3 spans 13 residues. The CDR3 loop reads CSVEGDRGDTQYF. DNA for the CDR3: TGCAGCGTTGAGGGGGACAGGGGGGATACGCAGTATTTT.

The chain employs TRBV6-5 and TRBJ2-2; 8 bases map to TRBD1. Germline V lookup: CDR1 MNHEY, CDR2 SVGAGI. This CDR3 is 14 amino acids long. The junction had 6 bases not matched to a gene; V was cut back by 7 bases and J by 5 bases. The CDR3 DNA reads TGTGCCAGCAAAGACAGGGGTTGGACCGGGGAGCTGTTTTTT. It translates to CASKDRGWTGELFF.

V is TRBV5-6 and J is TRBJ1-6; a weak D match, TRBD1 (6 bases). CDR1 and CDR2 from the germline V gene are SGHDT and YYEEEE. The CDR3 sequence is 19 residues long. The V end was cut by 1 base, the J end by 0 bases, with 17 bases between. CDR3 region: CASSLIRTDLSSYNSPLHF. For the CDR3, the DNA is TGTGCCAGCAGCTTGATCCGGACAGACTTAAGCTCCTATAATTCACCCCTCCACTTT.

The chain employs TRBV19 and TRBJ2-7, with 9 bases lining up with TRBD2. Per germline, CDR1 LNHDA and CDR2 SQIVND (reference sequence). CDR3 length: 16 residues. V trimming: 1 base; J trimming: 6 bases; junction bases outside the gene matches: 10. The DNA for the CDR3 is TGTGCCAGTAGTATAGTTTATCGGTTAGCGGGGGTCGAGCAGTACTTC. Its translation is CASSIVYRLAGVEQYF.

The gene calls are TRBV6-5 and TRBJ1-2; D remains ambiguous. Per the germline V gene, CDR1 is MNHEY and CDR2 is SVGAGI. The CDR3 covers 13 residues. The V and J ends lost 11 bases and 2 bases respectively, with 15 bases between them. The chain's CDR3 is CAARQTTNYGYTF. In DNA, the CDR3 is TGTGCCGCCCGACAAACAACGAACTATGGCTACACCTTC.

V gene TRBV6-6 combines with J gene TRBJ1-3; 8 nucleotides match TRBD1. The CDR3 sequence is 15 residues long. Germline CDR1 reads MNHNY; CDR2 reads SVGAGI (reference sequence). V dropped 2 bases and J dropped 4; count of bases not matched to a gene: 4. Here the CDR3 reads CASSYTAGGGNTIYF. As DNA, the CDR3 is TGTGCCAGCAGTTACACGGCAGGGGGCGGAAACACCATATATTTT.

The chain carries TRBV27 and TRBJ1-1; 8 bases align to TRBD1. Germline lookup yields CDR1 MNHEY and CDR2 SMNVEV (reference sequence). V lost 3 bases to trimming and J lost 1 base; unmatched junction nucleotides: 4. CDR3 length equals 15 residues. CDR3 nucleotides: TGTGCCAGCAGTTTGACAGGGGCCACGAACACTGAAGCTTTCTTT. It yields the protein CASSLTGATNTEAFF.

V usage is TRBV5-1 and J usage is TRBJ1-6, with D perhaps TRBD1 (6 bases). The germline V and J ends were trimmed by 0 bases and 11 bases, with 9 bases remaining between them. Per germline, CDR1 SGHRS and CDR2 YFSETQ. CDR3 length: 13 residues. The CDR3 sequence is CASSLAGVAPLHF. The CDR3 nucleotides read TGCGCCAGCAGCTTGGCAGGGGTTGCACCCCTCCACTTT.

V usage is TRBV12-3 or TRBV12-4 and J usage is TRBJ1-5; unclear D gene. The CDR3 length is 13 residues. V lost 7 bases, J lost 9 bases, and 16 bases lay in between. CDR3 sequence: CASIQDPGGPQHF. The DNA for the CDR3 is TGTGCCAGCATCCAGGATCCGGGAGGGCCCCAGCATTTT.

The chain carries TRBV6-2 or TRBV6-3 and TRBJ2-7; 9 bases line up with TRBD1. The junction had 3 bases not matched to a gene; V was cut back by 0 bases and J by 3 bases. The CDR3 runs 15 residues. Germline V CDR1 and CDR2: MNHEY, SVGEGT. CDR3 sequence (DNA): TGTGCCAGCAGTTACTCGGGACAGGGAGGCTACGAGCAGTACTTC. It encodes CASSYSGQGGYEQYF.

CDR3 DNA: TGTGCCAGCACCCTGGGGGGGGAGGGCTACGAGCAGTACGTC. Protein sequence: CASTLGGEGYEQYV. The chain is built from TRBV14 and TRBJ2-7, with 7 nucleotides matching TRBD2. Germline values: CDR1 SGHDN, CDR2 FVKESK. The V and J ends lost 7 bases and 3 bases, in that order; junction bases with no gene match: 9. The CDR3 sequence is 14 residues long.

The genes are TRBV10-2 and TRBJ1-1; the D gene is possibly TRBD1 (6 bases). CDR1 is WSHSY, CDR2 SAAADI, per germline. The V end lost 3 bases, the J end lost 0 bases, and 11 bases lay between the germline ends. The CDR3 has 15 amino acids. Here the CDR3 reads CASSDWGRLNTEAFF. DNA for the CDR3: TGCGCCAGCAGTGATTGGGGGCGCCTGAACACTGAAGCTTTCTTT.

The V gene is TRBV28, the J gene TRBJ1-2; 8 bases fit TRBD1. This CDR3 contains 14 residues. Trimming at V came to 3 bases and at J to 6 bases, leaving 6 bases not matched to a gene. The germline gives CDR1 MDHEN, CDR2 SYDVKM. CDR3 DNA: TGTGCCAGCAGTTTGATTGGACAGGGAAATGGCTACACCTTC. Residues: CASSLIGQGNGYTF.

This rearrangement joins TRBV6-2 or TRBV6-3 to TRBJ1-1, with a possible D match to TRBD1 (5 bases). Trimming took off 6 bases at V and 1 base at J, with 15 bases between the two ends. The CDR3 sequence is 15 residues long. CDR1 and CDR2 (germline): MNHEY, SVGEGT. The DNA of the CDR3 is TGTGCCAGCAGCTCCGCGGGGGTTCAGAACACTGAAGCTTTCTTT. Translating it yields CASSSAGVQNTEAFF.

This chain links TRBV9 with TRBJ2-1; D unclear. Trimming removed 1 base at V and 7 bases at J, with 12 bases between. CDR1 is SGDLS, CDR2 YYNGEE, per germline. CDR3 size: 14 residues. This CDR3 is CASSVLRSWNEQFF. Written as DNA, the CDR3 is TGTGCCAGCAGCGTACTTAGATCATGGAATGAGCAGTTCTTC.

The genes are TRBV6-1 and TRBJ1-5; 11 bases align to TRBD1. V lost 3 bases and J lost 7; bases outside the gene matches: 5. The V gene's germline CDR1 is MNHNS and CDR2 SASEGT. The CDR3 contains 15 residues. Written as DNA, the CDR3 is TGTGCCAGCAGTGACAGGACAGGGGGCGCCCAGCCCCAGCATTTT. Protein sequence: CASSDRTGGAQPQHF.